One sample yielded the 10 T cell receptor beta chains listed below, sequenced in a study of T cells in Graves' hyperthyroidism and ophthalmopathy. Amplification of TCR beta CDR3 regions was performed using RNA transcripts as template. RT-PCR in the first round (using the HTBI primer set) targeted the TCR CDR3. TCRdb reanalysed the multiplex PCR reads using MiXCR and keeps one entry per CDR3 protein. The sample records approximately 870,000 distinct CDR3 sequences, around 39% being singletons. Sequences were obtained from blood. Receptors originate from a man younger than 35 with Graves' hyperthyroidism.

In this sample, this clonotype turned up many times. The gene calls are TRBV2 and TRBJ1-1; D possibly corresponds to TRBD1 (5 bases). Germline values: CDR1 SNHLY, CDR2 FYNNEI. The V end lost 6 bases, the J end lost 5 bases, and 13 bases lay between the germline ends. The CDR3 contains 13 residues. The CDR3: CASRGDSGTEAFF. CDR3 nucleotides: TGTGCCAGCAGGGGGGACTCTGGGACTGAAGCTTTCTTT.

This chain links TRBV7-8 with TRBJ1-6; D uncertain. There are 16 residues in the CDR3. V dropped 2 bases and J dropped 7 bases, with 15 bases sitting between them. CDR1 is SGHVS, CDR2 FQNEAQ, per germline. CDR3 coding DNA: TGTGCCAGCAGCTTAATCTGGGTAATCGCAAATTCACCCCTCCACTTT. As protein: CASSLIWVIANSPLHF.

This clonotype turned up a few times. J is TRBJ1-1 and V is TRBV5-1; unclear D gene. Trimming removed 3 bases from V and 5 bases from J, with 23 bases in between. Germline CDR1 is SGHRS and CDR2 is YFSETQ. The CDR3 runs to 17 residues. CDR3 sequence (DNA): TGCGCCAGCAGCTCCCAAGGAACGGAACGACGAAGGACTGAAGCTTTCTTT. It codes for CASSSQGTERRRTEAFF.

A few counts support this clonotype. The chain employs TRBV20-1 and TRBJ1-5; D is undetermined. The CDR3 covers 14 residues. V lost 6 bases to trimming and J lost 3 bases, with 15 bases between them. The germline V gene has CDR1 DFQATT and CDR2 SNEGSKA (reference sequence). The CDR3 sequence is CSAAGVGSNQPQHF. For the CDR3, the DNA is TGCAGTGCAGCCGGCGTTGGCTCCAATCAGCCCCAGCATTTT.

In its sample, this clonotype was seen many times. The chain carries TRBV2 and TRBJ1-6; 7 bases are a match to TRBD1. After removal of 7 bases from V and 9 bases from J, the junction contained 12 bases not matched to a gene. The CDR3 contains 15 residues. Germline V gene lookup returns CDR1 SNHLY and CDR2 FYNNEI. In nucleotides, the CDR3 is TGTGCCAGCAATGTTGACAGGGCTAAGAGTTCACCCCTCCACTTT. Translated, it gives CASNVDRAKSSPLHF.

This clonotype was seen a few times. The chain uses TRBV6-6 and TRBJ1-5; D unresolved. Trimming removed 7 bases from V and 7 bases from J, with 11 bases in between. Germline CDR1 reads MNHNY; CDR2 reads SVGAGI (reference sequence). The CDR3 has 12 residues. CDR3 DNA sequence: TGTGCCAGCACGGGCAGCGAACAGCCCCAGCATTTT. This gives the protein CASTGSEQPQHF.

This clonotype was detected ten times or more. The rearrangement joins TRBV2 to TRBJ1-5; no firm D call. The length of the CDR3 is 14 residues. Germline V gene lookup returns CDR1 SNHLY and CDR2 FYNNEI. V was shortened by 3 bases and J by 0 bases, with 6 bases between the two germline ends. The CDR3 loop reads CASSDRYSNQPQHF. CDR3 DNA: TGTGCCAGCAGTGACAGATATAGCAATCAGCCCCAGCATTTT.

J is TRBJ1-2 and V is TRBV20-1; no firm D call. The CDR3 totals 12 residues. V was trimmed by 8 bases and J by 8 bases, leaving 18 bases between them. The germline CDR1 and CDR2 sequences are DFQATT and SNEGSKA (reference sequence). DNA for the CDR3: TGCAGTCCGGCCGGGATAGAACGCGGCTACACCTTC. Amino acids: CSPAGIERGYTF.

This clonotype was detected many times. This CDR3 reads CSARQGGDGNTIYF. Here the CDR3 DNA reads TGCAGTGCTAGGCAAGGGGGCGATGGAAACACCATATATTTT. The gene calls are TRBV20-1 and TRBJ1-3, with 7 bases that match TRBD1. This CDR3 has 14 residues. From germline, CDR1 is DFQATT and CDR2 SNEGSKA (reference sequence). Trimming cost V 3 bases and J 3 bases; bases outside gene matches: 5.

The rearrangement joins TRBV11-2 to TRBJ1-2, with 7 bases lining up with TRBD1. The V and J ends lost 2 bases and 6 bases, in that order; junction bases with no gene match: 6. The CDR3 runs to 14 residues. Germline values: CDR1 SGHAT, CDR2 FQNNGV. CDR3 sequence (DNA): TGTGCCAGCAGCTTAAACAGGGGTGACGATGGCTACACCTTC. Its translation: CASSLNRGDDGYTF. The variable domain in full, with the rest retrieved from reference TRBV11-2 and TRBJ1-2, is EAGVAQSPRYKIIEKRQSVAFWCNPISGHATLYWYQQILGQGPKLLIQFQNNGVVDDSQLPKDRFSAERLKGVDSTLKIQPAKLEDSAVYLCASSLNRGDDGYTFGSGTRLTVV.